Included here is one TCR beta chain sequence, with context. The antigen is undetermined. TCRbeta libraries were built with three rounds of nested PCR, modified from ARM-PCR. TCRdb reprocessed the multiplex PCR reads with MiXCR, giving one entry per CDR3 protein. The sample shows about 68,000 distinct CDR3 sequences, just under 60% of them seen only once. These data originate in a study of tumor and adjacent non-tumor tissue in lung cancer. Broader study findings: Compared with tumor, normal lung showed significantly lower TCR diversity.

RNA was extracted from bulk tissue without any cell sorting. The receptor's source is a man aged 45-60 years with non-small cell lung cancer. Sequences were obtained from lung tumor tissue.

The CDR3 region is CASRQGTSGGIADTQYF. The CDR3 DNA sequence: TGTGCCAGCAGACAAGGGACTAGTGGGGGCATCGCAGATACGCAGTATTTT. The chain has TRBV11-3 and TRBJ2-3; TRBD2 aligns across 8 bases. In germline, CDR1 is SGHNT, CDR2 YENEEA. The CDR3 runs 17 residues. V lost 6 bases to trimming and J lost 4 bases; unmatched junction nucleotides: 15.